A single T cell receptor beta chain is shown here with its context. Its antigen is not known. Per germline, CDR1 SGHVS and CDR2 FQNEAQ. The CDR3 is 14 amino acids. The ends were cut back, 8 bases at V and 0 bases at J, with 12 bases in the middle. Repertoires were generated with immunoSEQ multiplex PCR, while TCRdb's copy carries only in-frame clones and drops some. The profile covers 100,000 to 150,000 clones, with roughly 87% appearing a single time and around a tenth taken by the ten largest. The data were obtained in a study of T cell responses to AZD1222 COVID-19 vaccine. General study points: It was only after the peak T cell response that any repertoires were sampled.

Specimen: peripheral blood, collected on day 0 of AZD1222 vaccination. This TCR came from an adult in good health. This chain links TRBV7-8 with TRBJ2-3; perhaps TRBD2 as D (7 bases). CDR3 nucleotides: TGTGCCAGCCAAACGGGGGGCAGCACAGATACGCAGTATTTT. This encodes CASQTGGSTDTQYF.